This is a list of T cell receptor beta chains from one sample in a study of blood T cell repertoires in COVID-19. Clones were sequenced by immunoSEQ multiplex PCR, and TCRdb holds only the in-frame ones, with some missing. This table has about 75,000 clones, over 80% appearing once. The sample comprised peripheral blood. These receptors originate from a woman between 45 and 60 years old with acute or convalescent COVID-19. CDR3s include the opening cysteine and the closing phenylalanine or tryptophan. Fields, in order: J gene, D gene, V gene, CDR3 length, clone size, CDR3 DNA, CDR3 protein. The D gene is left open where the match is weak. A clone size is listed for some rows: how often the clone was seen (once, few, many), or a class if it is expanded.

TRBJ2-7	TRBD2	TRBV2	15	NA	TGTGCCAGCAGTGTGATGGGACTAGCGGGAGACGAGCAGTACTTC	CASSVMGLAGDEQYF
TRBJ1-1	TRBD1	TRBV29-1	16	NA	TGCAGCGTTGAAATGGGACAGGGTGGTGGGTACACTGAAGCTTTCTTT	CSVEMGQGGGYTEAFF
TRBJ2-2	TRBD1	TRBV30	15	NA	TGTGCCTGGACCCCGGGACAGAAGATTGACGGGGAGCTGTTTTTT	CAWTPGQKIDGELFF
TRBJ1-1	TRBD1	TRBV12-3/TRBV12-4	13	NA	TGTGCCAGCAGTGACACAGGGGGCACTGAAGCTTTCTTT	CASSDTGGTEAFF
TRBJ1-1	NA	TRBV18	14	NA	TGTGCCAGCTCGCGACGGGAGCAAAACACTGAAGCTTTCTTT	CASSRREQNTEAFF
TRBJ1-6	TRBD1	TRBV3-1/TRBV3-2	17	NA	TGTGCCAGCAGCCCCGAGGTGTTGGGACAGATGAATTCACCCCTCCACTTT	CASSPEVLGQMNSPLHF
TRBJ1-1	TRBD1	TRBV6-6	15	NA	TGTGCCAGCAGTTACGGCCGAGGGGGCAACACTGAAGCTTTCTTT	CASSYGRGGNTEAFF
TRBJ2-7	TRBD1	TRBV10-3	14	NA	TGTGCCATCAGTGAGTCCGGGACAGGGTACGAGCAGTACTTC	CAISESGTGYEQYF
TRBJ2-4	NA	TRBV21-1	14	NA	TGTGCCAGCATTCTTCCGACAGGGCGAAACATTCAGTACTTC	CASILPTGRNIQYF
TRBJ1-6	NA	TRBV12-3/TRBV12-4	12	few	TGTGCCGAGGTTTCGGGAAATTCACCCCTCCACTTT	CAEVSGNSPLHF